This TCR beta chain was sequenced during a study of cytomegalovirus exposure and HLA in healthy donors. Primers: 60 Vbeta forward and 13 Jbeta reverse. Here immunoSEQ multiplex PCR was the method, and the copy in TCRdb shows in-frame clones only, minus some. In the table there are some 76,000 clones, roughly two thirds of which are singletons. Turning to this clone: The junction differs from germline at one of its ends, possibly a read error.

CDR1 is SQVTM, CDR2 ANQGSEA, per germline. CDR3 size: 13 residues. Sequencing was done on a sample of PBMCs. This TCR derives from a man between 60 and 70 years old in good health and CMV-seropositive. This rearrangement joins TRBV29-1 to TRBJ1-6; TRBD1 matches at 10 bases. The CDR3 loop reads CCVRDRGNSPLHF. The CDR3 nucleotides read TGCTGCGTGAGGGACAGGGGAAATTCACCCCTCCACTTT.